The clone carrying this T cell receptor (beta chain) was seen a handful of times. V lost 1 base and J lost 10, with 14 bases in between. The CDR3 is made up of 15 amino acids. The data belong to a study of CD8 T cells in ankylosing spondylitis. Each CDR3 protein gets one entry after TCRdb re-called the 5' RACE reads with MiXCR. The data show 250,000 to 300,000 distinct CDR3 sequences, 15% to 25% seen once. Material for sequencing was blood, either unsorted or a sorted T cell fraction (not recorded which). The receptor comes from a male donor with ankylosing spondylitis or in good health (not recorded which). This chain joins TRBV12-3 or TRBV12-4 and TRBJ1-6; D is uncertain. The CDR3 sequence: CASSLEGEGQSPLHF. The CDR3 DNA is TGTGCCAGCAGTTTAGAAGGAGAGGGTCAGTCACCCCTCCACTTT.